A single sample is the source of the 9 T cell receptor beta chains below, sequenced in a study of T cell repertoires in cytomegalovirus infection. These receptors' antigens are unknown. TCRdb re-derived calls from the reads in MiXCR, one entry per CDR3 protein. The table includes approximately 65,000 distinct CDR3 sequences, 20% to 25% detected once. The sample was CD8+ T cells from cultured PBMCs, taken from culture after CMV antigen stimulation. The receptors come from a human donor in good health (CMV status not recorded). Some clones in this sample may be carry-over from other donors' samples.

The sample holds a few counts of this clonotype. The chain links TRBV28 to TRBJ1-3; 8 nucleotides match TRBD1. The CDR3 has 13 amino acids. Losses at the gene ends were 5 bases for V and 8 bases for J; bases not matched to a gene: 5. The germline gives CDR1 MDHEN, CDR2 SYDVKM. As DNA, the CDR3 is TGTGCCAGCAGTCCCACAGGGGGGGACACCATATATTTT. This gives the protein CASSPTGGDTIYF.

The V gene is TRBV7-2, the J gene TRBJ2-5; 11 positions match TRBD1. Per germline, CDR1 SGHTA and CDR2 FQGNSA. The junction had 10 bases not matched to a gene; V was cut back by 5 bases and J by 5 bases. The CDR3 totals 16 residues. CDR3 loop: CASSPFGQGAWETQYF. In DNA, the CDR3 is TGTGCCAGCAGCCCATTTGGACAGGGGGCTTGGGAGACCCAGTACTTC.

This clonotype was observed a few times. The V and J genes are TRBV7-6 and TRBJ2-1, with D perhaps TRBD1 or TRBD2 (5 bases each). The length of the CDR3 is 14 residues. Germline V gene data show CDR1 as SGHVS and CDR2 as FNYEAQ. Trimming took 3 bases from V and 8 from J, leaving 14 bases between them. In DNA form, the CDR3 reads TGTGCCAGCAGCTTCGACGAGAGAGGGGATGAGCAGTTCTTC. It codes for CASSFDERGDEQFF.

The chain has TRBV25-1 and TRBJ1-1, with no clear D. CDR1 and CDR2 (germline): MGHDK, SYGVNS. The CDR3 covers 15 residues. Between the trimmed V and J ends, which lost 1 base and 2 bases, there was a span of 11 bases. CDR3 nucleotide sequence: TGTGCCAGCAGTGAATCGGGGTCCCTAAACACTGAAGCTTTCTTT. Translation: CASSESGSLNTEAFF.

This clonotype was picked up a small number of times. The V gene is TRBV7-9, the J gene TRBJ2-1, with D unclear. Germline V lookup: CDR1 SEHNR, CDR2 FQNEAQ (reference sequence). This CDR3 has 14 amino acids. V shed 1 base and J shed 6 bases, with 10 bases lying between them. The chain's CDR3 is CASSLEQVRNEQFF. As DNA, the CDR3 is TGTGCCAGCAGCTTAGAGCAGGTTCGCAATGAGCAGTTCTTC.

This clonotype appeared a single time. This chain links TRBV7-2 with TRBJ2-1; 8 positions match TRBD2. Germline V gives CDR1 SGHTA, CDR2 FQGNSA. The CDR3 extends over 16 amino acids. The trim removed 5 bases at V and 0 bases at J, leaving 6 bases unmatched. The CDR3 loop is CASSLSGTRSYNEQFF. Here the CDR3 DNA reads TGTGCCAGCAGCCTTAGCGGGACTCGCTCCTACAATGAGCAGTTCTTC.

This clonotype was seen more than once but under ten times. The CDR3: CASSPNRGAANYGYTF. The CDR3 DNA reads TGTGCCAGCAGCCCAAACCGGGGGGCCGCTAACTATGGCTACACCTTC. The chain combines TRBV7-9 with TRBJ1-2; perhaps TRBD1 as D (6 bases). V shed 5 bases and J shed 0 bases, with 16 bases lying between them. Germline assignment: CDR1 SEHNR and CDR2 FQNEAQ (reference sequence). This CDR3 has 16 residues.

The chain carries TRBV7-8 and TRBJ2-1, with 7 nucleotides matching TRBD2. Germline V gene data show CDR1 as SGHVS and CDR2 as FQNEAQ. Trimming took 1 base from V and 5 from J; bases not matched to a gene: 2. The CDR3 has 14 residues. CDR3 nucleotide sequence: TGTGCCAGCAGCTTAGAGGCGGGGGACAATGAGCAGTTCTTC. It translates to CASSLEAGDNEQFF.

The rearrangement links TRBV7-9 to TRBJ2-2; possibly TRBD2 for D (5 bases). The V and J ends lost 1 base and 3 bases respectively, with 12 bases between them. The length of the CDR3 is 16 residues. Germline lookup yields CDR1 SEHNR and CDR2 FQNEAQ (reference sequence). The CDR3 here is CASSLVALRDTGELFF. CDR3 nucleotides: TGTGCCAGCAGCTTAGTGGCGCTGCGGGACACCGGGGAGCTGTTTTTT.